This TCR beta chain appears in the sequencing data of a study of shared clonotypes between healthy human individuals. The study's findings and limits: Sequencing of the sorted subsets was shown by rarefaction to be incomplete despite large depth.

Germline values: CDR1 MNHNS, CDR2 SASEGT. The V and J ends lost 2 bases and 8 bases respectively, with 12 bases between them. CDR3 length: 14 amino acids. About this clone: The antigen remains undetermined.

At a deep level, the assay was run. The sorted-subset replicate PCRs were given around 200 ng DNA, which is 27,000 or so T cell genomes. Data came from immunoSEQ multiplex PCR; TCRdb stores just in-frame clones and leaves some out. The repertoire includes roughly 1,100,000 clones, roughly 75% of them detected once, and 1.5% sits in the top ten. This rearrangement joins TRBV6-1 to TRBJ1-4, with D maybe TRBD1 (5 bases). The sequence came from a man between 18 and 35 years old in good health. Sample: memory CD4+ T cells sorted from blood. The subset here: CD45RA-negative fraction. CDR3 DNA sequence: TGTGCCAGCAGTGAAATTGGGGGTTGGGAAAAACTGTTTTTT. This translates into CASSEIGGWEKLFF.